Shown below are 13 T cell receptor beta chains from a single sample sequenced in a study of tumor-infiltrating lymphocytes in primary liver carcinoma. Priming with a constant-region primer yielded TCR beta cDNA from 450 to 600 ng total RNA. Nested multiplex PCR, run for three rounds with slightly modified ARM-PCR, yielded TCR beta libraries. PCR rounds one and two used TRBV1-TRBV30 forward primers with a C-beta reverse primer for 10 cycles each. Each CDR3 protein gets one entry after TCRdb re-called the multiplex PCR reads with MiXCR. The sample lists approximately 92,000 distinct CDR3 sequences, more than 60% seen once, with about 9.2% in the top ten. Both RNA and DNA were isolated together from roughly 20-30 mg of bulk tissue that had not been sorted. The material sequenced was liver tumor tissue from sampling region 5. Subset given: tumor region T5, tumor centre. The receptors derive from a woman aged 55-75 years with primary liver carcinoma and hepatitis B virus infection.

Concerning this clonotype: The junction does not match germline at one end; this may be a read error. The chain employs TRBV4-2 and TRBJ2-7; 9 bases match TRBD1. The CDR3 sequence is 17 residues long. The V gene's germline CDR1 is LGHNA and CDR2 YNFKEQ. This CDR3 is CASSQDPVGQGGYEQHF. The CDR3 DNA sequence: TGTGCCAGCAGTCAAGATCCCGTGGGACAGGGTGGTTACGAGCAGCACTTC.

The J gene is TRBJ1-4, the V gene TRBV11-2; tentatively, D is TRBD1 (6 bases). The ends were cut back, 7 bases at V and 6 bases at J, with 15 bases in the middle. The V gene's germline CDR1 is SGHAT and CDR2 FQNNGV. The CDR3 is made up of 14 amino acids. In DNA, the CDR3 is TGTGCCAGCAATCCGGGACACGTCTATGAAAAACTGTTTTTT. This sequence encodes CASNPGHVYEKLFF.

On this clonotype: No conserved phenylalanine or tryptophan is present at the end of the CDR3, so a read error is the likely explanation. No DNA is shown, since the ends of the CDR3 on it are uncertain; the CDR3 is the one TCRdb lists. The V call is TRBV7-8, the J call TRBJ2-3. Germline CDR1 and CDR2: SGHVS and FQNEAQ. The CDR3 comprises 13 residues, both ends counted. The CDR3: CASSFGGTDTHYY.

Only one count was recorded for this clonotype. The chain combines TRBV6-5 with TRBJ2-1; 7 positions agree with TRBD1. The CDR3 consists of 16 residues. In germline, CDR1 is MNHEY, CDR2 SVGAGI. Trimming cost V 2 bases and J 7 bases; bases outside gene matches: 11. CDR3 protein: CASSYQKTGIYNEQFF. The CDR3 bases are TGTGCCAGCAGTTACCAAAAGACAGGGATCTATAATGAGCAGTTCTTC.

Comment on this clonotype: Relative to the germline gene, one junction end is altered; a read error may explain this. The V and J genes are TRBV4-1 and TRBJ1-1; D is undetermined. This CDR3 has 14 residues. Germline V gives CDR1 MGHRA, CDR2 YSYEKL. CDR3 bases: TGCACCAGCAGCCTTAGGATCGGGATCACTGAAGCTTTCTTT. Its protein product is CTSSLRIGITEAFF.

Comment on this clonotype: At one of its ends the junction is not consistent with the germline gene, which may arise from a read error. The rearrangement joins TRBV11-1 to TRBJ2-2, with a possible D match to TRBD2 (5 bases). Germline-derived CDR1 and CDR2 are SGHAT and FQDESV (reference sequence). The CDR3 sequence is 14 residues long. This CDR3 reads CASRPSLDIGELYF. CDR3 nucleotides: TGCGCCAGCAGACCGAGCCTTGACATCGGGGAGCTGTATTTT.

A remark on this clonotype: One end of the junction varies from germline; a read error may be responsible. The chain carries TRBV11-3 and TRBJ2-3, with D maybe TRBD1 (5 bases). Germline-derived CDR1 and CDR2 are SGHNT and YENEEA. This CDR3 has 17 amino acids. CDR3 sequence: CASSLSFRPLQTDMQYF. The CDR3 DNA sequence: TGCGCCAGCAGCTTATCGTTTCGGCCGCTACAGACAGATATGCAGTATTTT.

Comment on this clonotype: A read error may produce the germline difference seen at one junction end. The chain is built from TRBV5-1 and TRBJ2-3; TRBD2 agrees at 7 bases. Germline CDR1 is SGHRS and CDR2 is YFSETQ. This CDR3 spans 16 amino acids. Here the CDR3 DNA reads TGCGCCAGCAGATTGTTGGCGGGAGCCGTTCCAGATACGCGGTATTTT. The encoded protein is CASRLLAGAVPDTRYF.

As concerns this clonotype: Germline and junction disagree at one end, which may indicate a read error. The chain employs TRBV11-2 and TRBJ2-7, with D tentatively TRBD2 (5 bases). The CDR3 covers 15 residues. Germline V lookup: CDR1 SGHAT, CDR2 FQNNGV. CDR3: CTSSLNRGTSHEQYF. Written as DNA, the CDR3 is TGTACCAGCAGCCTTAATCGGGGAACCTCCCACGAGCAGTACTTC.

The chain has TRBV7-8 and TRBJ2-7; D is possibly TRBD1 (5 bases). The V and J ends lost 7 bases and 1 base respectively, with 20 bases between them. The CDR3 contains 16 residues. From germline, CDR1 is SGHVS and CDR2 FQNEAQ. CDR3 loop: CASNFRTGRASYEQYF. CDR3 coding DNA: TGTGCCAGCAACTTCCGAACAGGCCGAGCTTCCTACGAGCAGTACTTC.

Concerning this clonotype itself: At one end the junction does not follow the germline gene, possibly because of a read error. The chain has TRBV28 and TRBJ2-7; 7 nucleotides agree with TRBD2. Germline V CDR1 and CDR2: MDHEN, SYDVKM. The CDR3 runs to 16 residues. This chain's CDR3 is CASIPLGGRGLHEQYF. CDR3 nucleotide sequence: TGTGCAAGCATCCCCCTCGGGGGGAGGGGTCTACACGAGCAGTACTTC.

V gene TRBV29-1 combines with J gene TRBJ2-5, with D uncertain. The V gene's germline CDR1 is SQVTM and CDR2 ANQGSEA. With 8 bases removed from V and 5 bases from J, the gap between germline ends came to 12 bases. The CDR3 length is 11 residues. CDR3 nucleotide sequence: TGCAGCATCAGAGTAGAGGAGACCCAGTACTTC. Amino acid sequence: CSIRVEETQYF.

A note on this clonotype: One end of the junction is discordant with germline, which a read error may explain. V is TRBV28 and J is TRBJ2-1; D remains unclear. CDR3 length equals 17 residues. Per germline, CDR1 MDHEN and CDR2 SYDVKM. CDR3 DNA: TGTGACAGCAGCTCAAGGGCGCGAGCCCCCTTTGACAATGAGCAGTTCTTC. This translates into CDSSSRARAPFDNEQFF. The whole variable domain, filled in from reference TRBV28 and TRBJ2-1, reads DVKVTQSSRYLVKRTGEKVFLECVQDMDHENMFWYRQDPGLGLRLIYFSYDVKMKEKGDIPEGYSVSREKKERFSLILESASTNQTSMYLCDSSSRARAPFDNEQFFGPGTRLTVL.